This paragraph covers one T cell receptor beta chain sequence. The data belong to a study of blood T cell repertoires in COVID-19. Overall study: The United States, Italy and Spain supplied acute and convalescent COVID-19 samples.

Participants came from roughly 24 US areas, aged roughly 18 to 90 years. Assignment of participants to cohorts was predicated upon participant-reported clinical history. Symptom resolution, clearance, or two negative PCRs marked donors in Cohort 3 as recovered. Some clones are missing from TCRdb's copy, which holds only in-frame ones; the method was immunoSEQ multiplex PCR. The table lists under 350,000 clones, under 95% of them singletons. Input material: PBMCs or T cells enriched from blood (not recorded which). The sequence came from a man between 60 and 75 years old who had recovered from COVID-19.

The CDR3 bases are TGTGCCAGCAGCTGGGGACTAGCGGGAGGACCCGGGGAGCTGTTTTTT. This gives the protein CASSWGLAGGPGELFF. The chain links TRBV7-8 to TRBJ2-2; 15 positions agree with TRBD2. This CDR3 contains 16 residues. V gave up 4 bases and J gave up 6 bases; unmatched junction bases: 3. Germline V gives CDR1 SGHVS, CDR2 FQNEAQ.